A selection of T cell receptor beta chains follows, all from one sample in a study of cytomegalovirus exposure and HLA in healthy donors. TCRdb's copy holds only in-frame clones and misses some; the assay was immunoSEQ multiplex PCR. The data hold 59,000 or so clones, with about 85% observed a single time. Sample: PBMCs. The receptors originated from a female donor in good health and CMV-seronegative. Each CDR3 is given with its conserved first and last residue. The order of the fields is V gene, J gene, D gene, clone size, CDR3 DNA, CDR3 protein. A D gene is named only where the DNA matches it firmly. Only some rows state a clone size, as once, few, many or a class for expanded clones.

TRBV9	TRBJ1-4	-	-	TGTGCCAGCAGCTGGGGGCCAGTACTTACAACTAATGAAAAACTGTTTTTT	CASSWGPVLTTNEKLFF
TRBV30	TRBJ1-3	TRBD1	-	TGTGCCTGGAGCAAAGACAGGGTTGGAGGAAACACCATATATTTT	CAWSKDRVGGNTIYF
TRBV9	TRBJ2-5	-	-	TGTGCCAGCAGCGTTAGGGGGGGCCAAGAGACCCAGTACTTC	CASSVRGGQETQYF
TRBV6-5	TRBJ1-2	-	-	TGTGCCAGCAGTTACGACAGGAACTATGGCTACACCTTC	CASSYDRNYGYTF
TRBV28	TRBJ2-7	TRBD1	-	TGTGCCAGCAGTTTATCAGGACAGGGGGGCGAGCAGTACTTC	CASSLSGQGGEQYF
TRBV11-2	TRBJ2-5	TRBD1	-	TGTGCCAGCAGCTTCGAGACAGGGGGCAGGACCCAGTACTTC	CASSFETGGRTQYF
TRBV28	TRBJ1-1	-	-	TGTGCCAGCAGAAGGACAGAAAACACTGAAGCTTTCTTT	CASRRTENTEAFF
TRBV7-6	TRBJ2-3	TRBD2	few	TGTGCCAGCAGACCCATAGCGGGAGCGGCGGATACGCAGTATTTT	CASRPIAGAADTQYF
TRBV19	TRBJ2-3	TRBD2	once	TGTGCCAGTAGTACCAGAGCGGGGGACTACCGCACAGATACGCAGTATTTT	CASSTRAGDYRTDTQYF
TRBV4-1	TRBJ2-5	-	-	TGCGCCAGCAGCCAAGTCCAAAGCCCCGTCGGGGAGACCCAGTACTTC	CASSQVQSPVGETQYF
TRBV5-6	TRBJ2-2	TRBD2	-	TGTGCCAGCTTCGGGAGGGAGGAGACGACCGGGGAGCTGTTTTTT	CASFGREETTGELFF
TRBV9	TRBJ1-3	TRBD1	-	TGTGCCAGCAGCGCTAGACAGGGGGCTCTCTACTCTGGAAACACCATATATTTT	CASSARQGALYSGNTIYF
TRBV28	TRBJ2-7	-	-	TGTGCCAGTCTAGGGGATGGCGGAACCTACGAGCAGTACTTC	CASLGDGGTYEQYF
TRBV7-9	TRBJ2-5	TRBD1	-	TGTGCCAGCAGCGCAGTACAGGGGCCGCGGGAGACCCAGTACTTC	CASSAVQGPRETQYF
TRBV7-2	TRBJ2-5	-	-	TGTGCCAGCAGCTCCTACTTAAAGACCCAGTACTTC	CASSSYLKTQYF
TRBV11-1	TRBJ2-7	-	once	TGTGCCAGCAGCCCGGAGGGGTATTCTAATGAGCAGTACTTC	CASSPEGYSNEQYF
TRBV7-9	TRBJ1-5	-	-	TGTGCCAGCAGCCGAGACAATTATCAGCCCCAGCATTTT	CASSRDNYQPQHF
TRBV28	TRBJ2-7	-	-	TGTGCCAGCGGGGGAATGGGGGGAGCTTCTCTCGAGCAGTACTTC	CASGGMGGASLEQYF
TRBV7-9	TRBJ1-2	-	-	TGTGCCAGCAGTTTAAGCGGAGGAGGCTACACCTTC	CASSLSGGGYTF
TRBV18	TRBJ2-1	TRBD2	-	TGTGCCAGCTCACCACTAGGCAGCGGGGGGTTCAGCTCCTACAATGAGCAGTTCTTC	CASSPLGSGGFSSYNEQFF
TRBV7-2	TRBJ2-5	-	-	TGTGCCAGCAGCCCGAATCGGATAGCCCAAGAGACCCAGTACTTC	CASSPNRIAQETQYF
TRBV18	TRBJ2-7	TRBD1	-	TGTGCCAGCTCATTACACAGGGGGAGCTCCTACGAGCAGTACTTC	CASSLHRGSSYEQYF
TRBV9	TRBJ2-1	TRBD2	-	TGTGCCAGCAGCGTAGAGGGGGCGGGAGGGGGGTATGAGCAGTTCTTC	CASSVEGAGGGYEQFF
TRBV9	TRBJ1-6	-	-	TGTGCCAGCAGCGTAGGGGGCAGGAGCTCACCCCTCCACTTT	CASSVGGRSSPLHF
TRBV9	TRBJ1-1	-	-	TGTGCCAGCAGCGAGGGCGGGGGCACTGAAGCTTTCTTT	CASSEGGGTEAFF
TRBV29-1	TRBJ2-3	-	-	TGCAGCACCCCGGGGAAGGATAGCACAGATACGCAGTATTTT	CSTPGKDSTDTQYF
TRBV18	TRBJ2-2	-	-	TGTGCCAGTTCTGGCAGGGAAATCATATCCGGGGAGCTGTTTTTT	CASSGREIISGELFF
TRBV19	TRBJ2-5	TRBD2	-	TGTGCCAGTAGTATCACTAGCGCAGTAGAGACCCAGTACTTC	CASSITSAVETQYF
TRBV30	TRBJ2-7	-	-	TGTGCCTGGAGTAAAGGACGGGACTACGAGCAGTACTTC	CAWSKGRDYEQYF
TRBV2	TRBJ1-1	TRBD1	-	TGTGCCAGCAACAGGGGGCCCCTGAACACTGAAGCTTTCTTT	CASNRGPLNTEAFF
TRBV27	TRBJ2-7	TRBD2	-	TGTGCCAGCAGTTTATCGGCTAGCGGAGTCTACGAGCAGTACTTC	CASSLSASGVYEQYF
TRBV7-2	TRBJ1-2	TRBD1	-	TGTGCCAGCAGCTTAGGGGTATCCGGGACAGAGTATGGCTACACCTTC	CASSLGVSGTEYGYTF
TRBV7-9	TRBJ1-6	TRBD1	-	TGTGCCAGCAGCTCGACAGGGACAAAAGGGTCACCCCTCCACTTT	CASSSTGTKGSPLHF
TRBV6-1	TRBJ2-7	-	-	TGTGCCAGCAGTTACCTATCGCAGCAGTACTTC	CASSYLSQQYF
TRBV18	TRBJ1-4	TRBD1	few	TGTGCCAGCTCATCCCAAGACAGGGATGAAAAACTGTTTTTT	CASSSQDRDEKLFF
TRBV2	TRBJ1-1	-	few	TGTGCCAGCAGCGTCATGGGGGGAAACACTGAAGCTTTCTTT	CASSVMGGNTEAFF
TRBV13	TRBJ2-7	TRBD1	few	TGTGCCAGCAGCTCCTCCTCGGGACAGACTATTTCCTACGAGCAGTACTTC	CASSSSSGQTISYEQYF
TRBV7-9	TRBJ2-3	-	-	TGTGCCAGCAGCTTAGTGGGGGGGGCAAGCACAGATACGCAGTATTTT	CASSLVGGASTDTQYF
TRBV7-9	TRBJ2-3	-	-	TGTGCCAGCAGAAAACCAGGTGCTAGCACAGATACGCAGTATTTT	CASRKPGASTDTQYF
TRBV19	TRBJ1-4	TRBD1	-	TGTGCCAGTAGACGCGACAGGGAAGAAAGTCGTGAAAAACTGTTTTTT	CASRRDREESREKLFF
TRBV10-1	TRBJ1-1	-	-	TGCGCCAGCAGTGAGTCGGGAAGCGGGAGCACTGAAGCTTTCTTT	CASSESGSGSTEAFF
TRBV4-1	TRBJ1-2	-	-	TGCGCCAGCAGCCAAGAACGGCTCGCAGGAACCATTAACTATGGCTACACCTTC	CASSQERLAGTINYGYTF
TRBV19	TRBJ1-2	TRBD1	-	TGTGCCAGTAGGTCGACAGGGAGAGGCTACACCTTC	CASRSTGRGYTF
TRBV27	TRBJ1-5	-	few	TGTGCCAGCAGTTTATTCGGACAATCCTCGAGGCCCCAGCATTTT	CASSLFGQSSRPQHF
TRBV6-6	TRBJ1-4	-	once	TGTGCCAGCAGTGCAGGGTTGAGTGAAAAACTGTTTTTT	CASSAGLSEKLFF
TRBV6-1	TRBJ2-5	-	-	TGTGCCAGCAGTGAAGGCCTTAGCCACTTC	CASSEGLSHF
TRBV11-2	TRBJ1-4	-	-	TGTGCCAGCAGCTGGGACATCTTTTTGGAAAAACTGTTTTTT	CASSWDIFLEKLFF
TRBV7-4	TRBJ1-2	TRBD1	-	TGTGCCAGCAGCTCAACAGGGGGTTATGGCTACACCTTC	CASSSTGGYGYTF
TRBV10-1	TRBJ2-1	-	once	TGCGCCAGCAGTGAGTGGCGGAGCTCCTACAATGAGCAGTTCTTC	CASSEWRSSYNEQFF
TRBV7-6	TRBJ2-3	-	-	TGTGCCAGCAGCTTAAGCAGCACAGATACGCAGTATTTT	CASSLSSTDTQYF
TRBV7-9	TRBJ2-4	-	once	TGTTCCAGCAGCTTAGGGGGGGTGGTAGCCAAAAACATTCAGTACTTC	CSSSLGGVVAKNIQYF
TRBV5-5	TRBJ1-5	-	-	TGTGCCAGCAGCTTGACAGGGAGAAATAGCAATCAGCCCCAGCATTTT	CASSLTGRNSNQPQHF
TRBV6-4	TRBJ2-1	TRBD2	-	TGTGCCAGCAGTGCAGTAGCGGGGGGCCGTGCCAGCTCCTACAATGAGCAGTTCTTC	CASSAVAGGRASSYNEQFF
TRBV27	TRBJ2-7	-	-	TGTGCCAGTGCTGACAGGCCGCCCTACGAGCAGCACTTC	CASADRPPYEQHF
TRBV6-6	TRBJ2-7	-	-	TGTGCCAGCAGTACGACACCCGAGAGCTCCTACGAGCAGTACTTC	CASSTTPESSYEQYF
TRBV11-1	TRBJ1-2	-	-	TGTGCCAGCAGCTTATCCAGGGCGGATGGCTACACCTTC	CASSLSRADGYTF
TRBV28	TRBJ2-7	-	-	TGTGCCAGCAGTCCCATTGCTGAGGCCTACGAGCAGTACTTC	CASSPIAEAYEQYF
TRBV6-5	TRBJ2-7	TRBD1	-	TGTGCCAGCAGTTACTCGAATGTTGGACAGGGCTACGAGCAGTACTTC	CASSYSNVGQGYEQYF
TRBV4-1	TRBJ2-7	-	-	TGCGCCAGCAGCCTTTACAGGGATTCCTACGAGCAGTACTTC	CASSLYRDSYEQYF
TRBV30	TRBJ2-1	TRBD2	-	TGTGCCTGGAGCAAGACTAGCGCCTACAATGAGCAGTTCTTC	CAWSKTSAYNEQFF